This passage covers 15 T cell receptor beta chains from one sample sequenced in a study of post-analysis software for immune sequencing data. The study, taken as a whole, reports: Roughly 5 TRBV segments, TRBV5-6, TRBV5-1 and TRBV20-1 among them, were found more frequent in patients than controls.

Their antigens are not known. Researchers reported that TCR beta cDNA libraries carried unique molecular identifiers. TCRdb itself ran the PCR reads through MiXCR, one entry per CDR3 protein. This table holds about 540,000 distinct CDR3 sequences, under 40% found once. The sample consisted of blood. These receptors were collected from a girl aged 2-17 years with multiple sclerosis.

This clonotype was picked up one time. The chain combines TRBV12-3 or TRBV12-4 with TRBJ1-4; 7 bases are shared with TRBD1. V lost 1 base to trimming and J lost 6 bases; unmatched junction nucleotides: 5. This CDR3 has 15 residues. CDR3 residues: CASSLDDRVYEKLFF. DNA of the CDR3: TGTGCCAGCAGTTTAGACGACAGGGTGTATGAAAAACTGTTTTTT.

This chain uses TRBV7-9 with TRBJ2-5; D perhaps matches TRBD2 (6 bases). The DNA end favors TRBJ2-7, so the J call may be wrong. This CDR3 has 15 amino acids. The germline gives CDR1 SEHNR, CDR2 FQNEAQ (reference sequence). The CDR3 bases are TGTGCCAGCAGCTTAGCGCGGGGAACCCATTACGAGCAGTACTTC. This translates into CASSLARGTHYEQYF.

This clonotype came up a few times. The rearrangement links TRBV6-6 to TRBJ1-6, with D perhaps matching TRBD1 (5 bases). The CDR3 consists of 13 residues. V was shortened by 7 bases and J by 13 bases, with 17 bases between the two germline ends. Germline assignment: CDR1 MNHNY and CDR2 SVGAGI (reference sequence). The chain's CDR3 is CASKSGTAVPLHF. In DNA, the CDR3 is TGTGCCAGCAAGTCGGGGACGGCGGTCCCCCTCCACTTT.

In this sample, this clonotype turned up many times. The chain uses TRBV20-1 and TRBJ2-1; 8 bases agree with TRBD2. The V gene's germline CDR1 is DFQATT and CDR2 SNEGSKA (reference sequence). The CDR3 spans 13 residues. The J segment lost 2 bases and the V segment lost 4 bases, leaving 1 base of the junction unmatched. CDR3 coding DNA: TGCAGTGCTACGGGGGGGGCCTACAATGAGCAGTTCTTC. Translated, it gives CSATGGAYNEQFF.

The V call is TRBV5-6, the J call TRBJ2-3, with TRBD1 matching over 9 bases. V lost 0 bases to trimming and J lost 4 bases; unmatched junction nucleotides: 6. The germline V gene encodes CDR1 SGHDT and CDR2 YYEEEE. The CDR3 has 16 amino acids. In nucleotides, the CDR3 is TGTGCCAGCAGCTTGGCCAGGGGACAGGGCGCAGATACGCAGTATTTT. The encoded protein is CASSLARGQGADTQYF.

This clonotype turned up a few times. The V gene is TRBV18, the J gene TRBJ2-7, with D perhaps matching TRBD1 (6 bases). The germline V and J ends were trimmed by 2 bases and 4 bases, with 15 bases remaining between them. The CDR3 is made up of 15 amino acids. The germline V gene encodes CDR1 KGHSH and CDR2 LQKENI. The CDR3 DNA sequence: TGTGCCAGCTCACCAGACCGGGACACACCTTACGAGCAGTACTTC. Protein: CASSPDRDTPYEQYF.

This chain joins TRBV7-9 and TRBJ2-7; D possibly corresponds to TRBD1 (5 bases). Germline CDR1 is SEHNR and CDR2 is FQNEAQ (reference sequence). This CDR3 is 13 amino acids long. Trimming took 9 bases from V and 0 from J, leaving 12 bases between them. This CDR3 reads CASKQGASYEQYF. CDR3 coding DNA: TGTGCCAGTAAGCAAGGGGCCTCCTACGAGCAGTACTTC. Variable domain in full (rest from reference TRBV7-9 and TRBJ2-7): DTGVSQNPRHKITKRGQNVTFRCDPISEHNRLYWYRQTLGQGPEFLTYFQNEAQLEKSRLLSDRFSAERPKGSFSTLEIQRTEQGDSAMYLCASKQGASYEQYFGPGTRLTVT.

The chain uses TRBV12-3 or TRBV12-4 and TRBJ2-3, with D hard to call. The ends were cut back, 0 bases at V and 10 bases at J, with 8 bases in the middle. The length of the CDR3 is 12 residues. Written as DNA, the CDR3 is TGTGCCAGCAGTTTAGCACTAAATGCGCAGTATTTT. This translates into CASSLALNAQYF.

Notes on this clonotype: The junction and the germline gene differ at one end; a read error may be behind it. The chain employs TRBV27 and TRBJ2-7; D gene uncertain. The CDR3 sequence is 11 residues long. The germline CDR1 and CDR2 sequences are MNHEY and SMNVEV (reference sequence). This chain's CDR3 is CAGSFSYEQYF. DNA of the CDR3: TGTGCCGGCAGTTTCTCCTACGAGCAGTACTTC.

The chain carries TRBV7-9 and TRBJ2-3; TRBD1 matches 7 bases. Germline loops: CDR1 SEHNR, CDR2 FQNEAQ (reference sequence). The CDR3 consists of 15 residues. Losses at the gene ends were 2 bases for V and 3 bases for J; bases not matched to a gene: 5. This CDR3 reads CASSLSTGTTDTQYF. The CDR3 coding sequence is TGTGCCAGCAGCTTATCGACAGGGACGACAGATACGCAGTATTTT.

This clonotype was seen a few times. CDR3 bases: TGTGCCAGCAGTTACGACAGGGACCAAGAGACCCAGTACTTC. It translates to CASSYDRDQETQYF. J is TRBJ2-5 and V is TRBV6-5; 7 positions match TRBD1. In germline, CDR1 is MNHEY, CDR2 SVGAGI. This CDR3 has 14 amino acids. The J segment lost 0 bases and the V segment lost 2 bases, leaving 0 bases of the junction unmatched.

With respect to this clonotype: One end of the junction does not line up with germline, which may come from a read error. This chain links TRBV2 with TRBJ2-7; possible D gene TRBD2, 5 bases. The J call may be incorrect, as the DNA end agrees better with TRBJ2-5. Germline V gives CDR1 SNHLY, CDR2 FYNNEI. The CDR3 length is 15 residues. The CDR3 region is CACSERRASGETQYF. In DNA form, the CDR3 reads TGTGCCTGCAGTGAACGGCGGGCCTCGGGGGAGACCCAGTACTTC.

The chain combines TRBV5-6 with TRBJ1-1, with D uncertain. Looked up from germline, CDR1 is SGHDT and CDR2 is YYEEEE. The CDR3 covers 14 residues. V lost 0 bases to trimming and J lost 5 bases, with 11 bases between them. The DNA of the CDR3 is TGTGCCAGCAGCTTGGACAGTTATGTAACTGAAGCTTTCTTT. The encoded protein is CASSLDSYVTEAFF.

Concerning this clonotype: One end of the junction varies from germline; a read error may be responsible. The gene calls are TRBV12-3 or TRBV12-4 and TRBJ1-2, with D perhaps matching TRBD1 (5 bases). The CDR3 loop spans 15 amino acids. CDR3 region: CASRTLGGENYGHTF. CDR3 in DNA: TGTGCCAGCAGGACACTGGGGGGTGAGAACTATGGCCACACCTTC.

This clonotype has only a few counts. The J gene is TRBJ1-2, the V gene TRBV5-6, with D perhaps matching TRBD1 (5 bases). The V end lost 0 bases, the J end lost 4 bases, and 10 bases lay between the germline ends. Germline V gives CDR1 SGHDT, CDR2 YYEEEE. This CDR3 is built from 14 residues. CDR3 loop: CASSLVDSPYGYTF. CDR3 DNA sequence: TGTGCCAGCAGCTTGGTAGACAGCCCCTATGGCTACACCTTC.